A selection of T cell receptor beta chains follows, all from one sample in a study of quantifying T cell responses using KT2 cells. Using its own MiXCR run on the UMI-ligation and nested PCR reads, TCRdb lists one record per CDR3 protein. Among roughly 51,000 distinct CDR3 sequences listed, 10% to 15% were seen once. The source material was PBMCs spiked with cells of the T cell clone KT2. The receptors come from a human donor. Both conserved end residues are part of each CDR3. D genes are given only for firm matches. Not all rows give a size; the values are once, few, many and, for expanded clones, a class.

V gene	D gene	J gene	clone size	CDR3 protein	CDR3 DNA
TRBV20-1	TRBD1	TRBJ1-1	-	CSARDRDRGLAEAFF	TGCAGTGCTAGAGATAGGGACAGGGGACTTGCTGAAGCTTTCTTT
TRBV5-5	-	TRBJ1-1	-	CASSYAGIKNTEAFF	TGTGCCAGCAGCTACGCCGGGATAAAGAACACTGAAGCTTTCTTT
TRBV20-1	-	TRBJ2-3	-	CSARDRASPDTQYF	TGCAGTGCTAGAGATCGGGCTAGCCCAGATACGCAGTATTTT
TRBV19	-	TRBJ2-3	-	CASSTPGGDNTDTQYF	TGTGCCAGTAGTACGCCCGGAGGGGATAACACAGATACGCAGTATTTT
TRBV11-2	-	TRBJ2-3	many	CASSLGGGHTDTQYF	TGTGCCAGCAGCTTAGGCGGGGGCCACACAGATACGCAGTATTTT
TRBV20-1	TRBD2	TRBJ2-7	-	CSARSTSAGGPREQYF	TGCAGTGCTAGATCCACTTCAGCGGGAGGGCCGCGGGAGCAGTACTTC
TRBV6-2/TRBV6-3	TRBD2	TRBJ2-3	-	CASRSLADSTDTQYF	TGTGCCAGCAGAAGTCTAGCGGATAGCACAGATACGCAGTATTTT
TRBV12-3/TRBV12-4	-	TRBJ1-6	many	CASRSLTRDSPLHF	TGTGCCAGCAGGTCTCTGACAAGGGATTCACCCCTCCACTTT
TRBV2	-	TRBJ2-7	-	CASSSLYEQYF	TGTGCCAGCAGTTCTCTCTACGAGCAGTACTTC
TRBV6-1	-	TRBJ1-3	few	CASREGTGNTIYF	TGTGCCAGCAGGGAAGGTACAGGAAACACCATATATTTT
TRBV30	-	TRBJ1-1	-	CACQPGTEAFF	TGTGCCTGCCAACCTGGGACTGAAGCTTTCTTT
TRBV6-5	-	TRBJ2-7	-	CASSYGHLDEQYF	TGTGCCAGCAGTTACGGGCATCTCGACGAGCAGTACTTC
TRBV7-2	TRBD2	TRBJ2-7	many	CASGLASSYEQYF	TGTGCCAGCGGACTAGCGAGCTCCTACGAGCAGTACTTC
TRBV20-1	-	TRBJ2-3	-	CSASIEGPGDTQYF	TGCAGTGCTAGCATCGAGGGGCCTGGGGATACGCAGTATTTT
TRBV29-1	-	TRBJ2-1	-	CSGLKGGGEQFF	TGCAGCGGTCTAAAGGGTGGCGGTGAGCAGTTCTTC
TRBV3-1	-	TRBJ1-2	-	CASRKHTRNPGLGVYGYTF	TGTGCCAGCAGAAAGCATACGCGTAATCCGGGACTGGGAGTCTATGGCTACACCTTC
TRBV4-1	TRBD1	TRBJ2-5	once	CASSPRTGIGETQYF	TGCGCCAGCAGCCCGCGGACAGGGATTGGAGAGACCCAGTACTTC
TRBV11-3	TRBD1	TRBJ2-1	many	CASSPAGTASYNEQFF	TGTGCCAGCAGCCCCGCCGGGACAGCCTCCTACAATGAGCAGTTCTTC
TRBV6-5	TRBD2	TRBJ2-7	few	CASSYNGRAYEQYF	TGTGCCAGCAGTTACAACGGGAGGGCCTACGAGCAGTACTTC
TRBV18	-	TRBJ1-1	many	CASSPRTTGLGVNTEAFF	TGTGCCAGCTCACCACGCACTACGGGCCTGGGGGTGAACACTGAAGCTTTCTTT
TRBV3-1	-	TRBJ2-7	-	CASSQGQKREQYF	TGTGCCAGCAGCCAAGGGCAGAAAAGGGAGCAGTACTTC
TRBV4-3	-	TRBJ1-2	many	CASSQDPRNYGYTF	TGCGCCAGCAGCCAAGATCCACGAAACTATGGCTACACCTTC
TRBV10-3	TRBD1	TRBJ1-4	few	CAISESDRVLGGKLFF	TGTGCCATCAGTGAGTCGGACAGGGTGCTCGGAGGGAAACTGTTTTTT
TRBV7-2	-	TRBJ1-1	few	CASSLVFRGTRTEAFF	TGTGCCAGCAGCTTAGTATTTCGGGGTACGCGCACTGAAGCTTTCTTT
TRBV7-2	TRBD1	TRBJ2-1	few	CASSLATAGTGPPSDEQFF	TGTGCCAGCAGCTTAGCTACAGCCGGGACAGGGCCCCCAAGTGATGAGCAGTTCTTC
TRBV30	-	TRBJ1-2	many	CAWRHQTLSNYGYTF	TGTGCCTGGAGGCACCAGACACTCTCTAACTATGGCTACACCTTC
TRBV5-1	-	TRBJ2-5	-	CASSPDQETQYF	TGCGCCAGCAGCCCGGACCAAGAGACCCAGTACTTC
TRBV29-1	-	TRBJ1-2	few	CSVGGGPNGYTF	TGCAGCGTTGGTGGTGGCCCAAATGGCTACACCTTC
TRBV11-2	-	TRBJ2-1	few	CASSSPRLGVEQFF	TGTGCCAGCAGCTCCCCTCGGTTAGGGGTTGAGCAGTTCTTC
TRBV24-1	-	TRBJ1-1	-	CATSDSRQGSMNTEAFF	TGTGCCACCAGTGATTCCCGCCAGGGGAGCATGAACACTGAAGCTTTCTTT
TRBV2	TRBD2	TRBJ2-1	-	CASSALGAGVTLSYNEQFF	TGTGCCAGCAGCGCGTTGGGCGCGGGGGTTACCCTTTCCTACAATGAGCAGTTCTTC
TRBV12-3/TRBV12-4	TRBD1	TRBJ1-2	few	CASSRTGGQGSYGYTF	TGTGCCAGCAGTCGGACAGGGGGCCAAGGTTCCTATGGCTACACCTTC
TRBV7-2	-	TRBJ2-7	few	CASSPTGYEQYF	TGTGCCAGCAGCCCCACAGGGTACGAGCAGTACTTC
TRBV6-5	TRBD2	TRBJ2-7	many	CASRTSGRAYEQYF	TGTGCCAGCAGGACTAGCGGGAGGGCCTACGAGCAGTACTTC
TRBV5-1	-	TRBJ2-5	-	CASSLVGVETQYF	TGCGCCAGCAGCTTGGTGGGTGTTGAGACCCAGTACTTC
TRBV20-1	TRBD1	TRBJ1-2	many	CSARRQGAGYGYTF	TGCAGTGCTAGAAGACAGGGGGCCGGCTATGGCTACACCTTC
TRBV12-3/TRBV12-4	-	TRBJ1-6	many	CASSLAGRNSPLHF	TGTGCCAGCAGTTTGGCAGGGAGGAATTCACCCCTCCACTTT
TRBV4-1	-	TRBJ2-7	-	CASSQVRGVHYEQYF	TGCGCCAGCAGCCAAGTACGTGGCGTACACTACGAGCAGTACTTC
TRBV29-1	-	TRBJ2-1	-	CSTQAGNEQFF	TGCAGCACCCAGGCCGGCAATGAGCAGTTCTTC
TRBV3-1	TRBD1	TRBJ1-2	-	CASSQEIVGTVSGYTF	TGTGCCAGCAGCCAAGAAATTGTGGGGACAGTCAGCGGCTACACCTTC
TRBV13	-	TRBJ2-1	-	CASTKGLVEQFF	TGTGCCAGCACAAAAGGGCTGGTTGAGCAGTTCTTC
TRBV6-2/TRBV6-3	TRBD2	TRBJ2-1	-	CASGVAGGFSYNEQFF	TGTGCCAGCGGGGTAGCGGGGGGTTTTTCCTACAATGAGCAGTTCTTC
TRBV5-1	-	TRBJ1-6	few	CASSSDSPNSPLHF	TGCGCCAGCAGCTCGGACAGCCCGAATTCACCCCTCCACTTT
TRBV7-6	-	TRBJ1-1	many	CASSQAGENPNTEAFF	TGTGCCAGCAGCCAGGCGGGGGAAAACCCGAACACTGAAGCTTTCTTT
TRBV29-1	-	TRBJ2-1	-	CSVDPHSSYNEQFF	TGCAGCGTTGATCCCCACAGCTCCTACAATGAGCAGTTCTTC
TRBV2	-	TRBJ2-7	-	CASNPIGPSYEQYF	TGTGCCAGCAACCCGATTGGGCCCTCCTACGAGCAGTACTTC
TRBV7-6	-	TRBJ2-7	-	CASSPVPSSYEQYF	TGTGCCAGCAGCCCCGTTCCTAGCTCCTACGAGCAGTACTTC
TRBV7-8	-	TRBJ1-1	many	CASSLFTDLNTEAFF	TGTGCCAGCAGCTTATTTACGGACTTGAACACTGAAGCTTTCTTT